The T cell receptor beta chain described here comes from a study of neurological immune-mediated disorders. Whole-study results and caveats: Multiple sclerosis patients had less TCR clonal expansion than even healthy controls, unlike HTLV-1-associated myelopathy.

The germline V and J ends were trimmed by 0 bases and 8 bases, with 19 bases remaining between them. The CDR3 consists of 16 residues. Germline assignment: CDR1 SGHTA and CDR2 FQGTGA. This clonotype came up many times. Its specificity is not known. TCRdb passed the 5' RACE reads through MiXCR, listing each CDR3 protein once. Here the sample spans 70,000 or so distinct CDR3 sequences, roughly 5% being singletons. Sequences were obtained from PBMCs. This receptor was identified in a woman aged 25-40 years with multiple sclerosis. The chain has TRBV7-3 and TRBJ1-2; D may be TRBD1 (5 bases). The DNA for the CDR3 is TGTGCCAGCAGCTTAACAGGTGGCAGGGTAGCGGACGGCTACACCTTC. It translates to CASSLTGGRVADGYTF.